These 14 T cell receptor beta chains share one sample of origin, sequenced in a study of somatic mutations in cytotoxic T cells in rheumatoid arthritis. TCRdb's copy holds only in-frame clones and misses some; the assay was immunoSEQ multiplex PCR. The table records some 29,000 clones, roughly 86% of them present only once. The sequenced material came from CD8+ T cells sorted from blood. These receptors were collected from an adult with rheumatoid arthritis.

A single count supports this clone. The chain has TRBV4-1 and TRBJ2-7; TRBD2 matches at 12 bases. The trim removed 2 bases at V and 2 bases at J, leaving 4 bases unmatched. The CDR3 extends over 16 amino acids. Germline V lookup: CDR1 MGHRA, CDR2 YSYEKL. The CDR3 sequence is CASSQSSGGATYEQYF. CDR3 sequence (DNA): TGCGCCAGCAGCCAATCTAGCGGGGGGGCCACCTACGAGCAGTACTTC.

This clone has a single count. This chain uses TRBV5-1 with TRBJ1-2; D not certain. Between the trimmed V and J ends, which lost 1 base and 4 bases, there was a span of 11 bases. This CDR3 contains 14 residues. Looked up from germline, CDR1 is SGHRS and CDR2 is YFSETQ. CDR3 DNA sequence: TGCGCCAGCAGCTTGACTAACGGAGGCTATGGCTACACCTTC. Translated: CASSLTNGGYGYTF.

V is TRBV5-4 and J is TRBJ2-7, with a weak D call TRBD1 (5 bases). From germline, CDR1 is SGHNT and CDR2 YYREEE (reference sequence). The V gene lost 4 bases and the J gene lost 2 bases, with 16 bases spanning the gap. The CDR3 spans 15 residues. The CDR3 coding sequence is TGTGCCAGCAGCCAAACGGAAGGGGTCCCCTACGAGCAGTACTTC. Residues: CASSQTEGVPYEQYF.

The chain employs TRBV2 and TRBJ2-1, with TRBD2 identical over 11 bases. V gave up 5 bases and J gave up 0 bases; unmatched junction bases: 9. From germline, CDR1 is SNHLY and CDR2 FYNNEI. There are 18 residues in the CDR3. This CDR3 is CASSNSGLAATSYNEQFF. The DNA of the CDR3 is TGTGCCAGCAGTAACTCGGGACTAGCGGCGACCTCCTACAATGAGCAGTTCTTC.

The rearrangement joins TRBV29-1 to TRBJ2-1; TRBD1 might be the D (6 bases). The CDR3 has 18 amino acids. The V and J ends lost 4 bases and 2 bases respectively, with 24 bases between them. Germline values: CDR1 SQVTM, CDR2 ANQGSEA. The CDR3 spells CSVAQQGLRGLTYNEQFF. The CDR3 DNA reads TGCAGCGTTGCCCAACAGGGTCTTAGGGGCCTTACCTACAATGAGCAGTTCTTC.

The genes are TRBV7-9 and TRBJ1-2; a weak D match, TRBD1 (6 bases). CDR3 length: 17 residues. The germline V gene encodes CDR1 SEHNR and CDR2 FQNEAQ (reference sequence). Trimming cost V 4 bases and J 4 bases, with 22 bases left between them. The CDR3 nucleotides are TGTGCCAGCAGCTCCCCATTGTTGGGGGCGGGCGGCTATGGCTACACCTTC. It yields the protein CASSSPLLGAGGYGYTF.

The chain recombines TRBV15 with TRBJ1-4; D unclear. Germline CDR1 LNHNV, CDR2 YYDKDF (reference sequence). The CDR3 contains 15 residues. V was cut by 3 bases and J by 0 bases, with 8 bases left in between. The CDR3 bases are TGTGCCACCAGCAGTACGGATGCAACTAATGAAAAACTGTTTTTT. Translating it yields CATSSTDATNEKLFF. The full variable domain, completed using reference TRBV15 and TRBJ1-4, is DAMVIQNPRYQVTQFGKPVTLSCSQTLNHNVMYWYQQKSSQAPKLLFHYYDKDFNNEADTPDNFQSRRPNTSFCFLDIRSPGLGDTAMYLCATSSTDATNEKLFFGSGTQLSVL.

This sequence joins TRBV15 and TRBJ2-1; 8 nucleotides match TRBD2. The CDR3 has 14 residues. Trimming took 5 bases from V and 6 from J; bases not matched to a gene: 6. Germline assignment: CDR1 LNHNV and CDR2 YYDKDF (reference sequence). CDR3 protein: CATSRSGRINEQFF. In nucleotides, the CDR3 is TGTGCCACCAGCCGCAGCGGGAGAATCAATGAGCAGTTCTTC.

The chain couples TRBV14 to TRBJ2-7; D is ambiguous. Germline CDR1 reads SGHDN; CDR2 reads FVKESK. The V end lost 1 base, the J end lost 2 bases, and 0 bases lay between the germline ends. This CDR3 comprises 11 residues. The CDR3 nucleotides read TGTGCCAGCAGCCAAGCCTACGAGCAGTACTTC. Protein product: CASSQAYEQYF.

This clone was detected a few times. This chain connects TRBV20-1 to TRBJ2-7, with 7 bases identical to TRBD1. V lost 6 bases and J lost 6; bases outside the gene matches: 5. Germline assignment: CDR1 DFQATT and CDR2 SNEGSKA (reference sequence). The CDR3 is 11 amino acids. CDR3 bases: TGCAGTGCCCTGACAGGGAGCGAGCAGTACTTC. Its protein product is CSALTGSEQYF.

The genes are TRBV4-1 and TRBJ1-2; D not certain. The V gene's germline CDR1 is MGHRA and CDR2 YSYEKL. CDR3 size: 14 residues. The V end lost 1 base, the J end lost 2 bases, and 8 bases lay between the germline ends. Here the CDR3 reads CASSQVDGNYGYTF. The CDR3 DNA follows: TGCGCCAGCAGCCAAGTGGACGGAAACTATGGCTACACCTTC.

The chain uses TRBV7-9 and TRBJ1-2; D might be TRBD1 (5 bases). Germline V gene lookup returns CDR1 SEHNR and CDR2 FQNEAQ (reference sequence). Trimming cost V 5 bases and J 4 bases, with 8 bases left between them. The length of the CDR3 is 12 residues. CDR3 sequence reads: CASSGDLYGYTF. CDR3 bases: TGTGCCAGCAGCGGGGACCTCTATGGCTACACCTTC.

This sequence joins TRBV13 and TRBJ1-1, with D maybe TRBD1 (6 bases). With 5 bases removed from V and 8 bases from J, the gap between germline ends came to 12 bases. There are 12 residues in the CDR3. Germline V CDR1 and CDR2: PRHDT, FYEKMQ (reference sequence). For the CDR3, the DNA is TGTGCCAGCAGCGGACAGAGGGGGGAAGCTTTCTTT. This sequence encodes CASSGQRGEAFF.

The rearrangement links TRBV7-9 to TRBJ2-7, with a weak D call TRBD2 (6 bases). Germline V gene lookup returns CDR1 SEHNR and CDR2 FQNEAQ (reference sequence). The V and J ends lost 3 bases and 5 bases respectively, with 14 bases between them. There are 14 residues in the CDR3. The CDR3 nucleotides are TGTGCCAGCAGCTTGCGGGAAATGGTCCACGAGCAGTACTTC. Its protein product is CASSLREMVHEQYF.